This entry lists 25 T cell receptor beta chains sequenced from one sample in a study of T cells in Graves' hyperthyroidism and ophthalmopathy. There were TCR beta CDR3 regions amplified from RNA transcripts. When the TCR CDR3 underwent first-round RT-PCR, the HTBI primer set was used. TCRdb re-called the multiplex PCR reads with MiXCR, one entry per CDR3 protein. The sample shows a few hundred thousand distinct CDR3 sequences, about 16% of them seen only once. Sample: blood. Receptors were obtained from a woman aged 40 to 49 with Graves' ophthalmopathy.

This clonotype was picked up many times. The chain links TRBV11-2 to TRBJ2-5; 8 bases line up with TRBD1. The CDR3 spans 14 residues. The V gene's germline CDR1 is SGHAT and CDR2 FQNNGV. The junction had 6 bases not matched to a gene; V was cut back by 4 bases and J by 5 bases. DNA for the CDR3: TGTGCCAGCAGCTCGGGACAGGCTCAGGAGACCCAGTACTTC. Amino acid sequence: CASSSGQAQETQYF.

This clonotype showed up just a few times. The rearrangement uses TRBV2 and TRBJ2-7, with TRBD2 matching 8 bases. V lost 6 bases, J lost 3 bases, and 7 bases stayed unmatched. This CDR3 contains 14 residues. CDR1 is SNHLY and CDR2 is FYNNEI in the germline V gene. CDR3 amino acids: CASSTTSGFYEQYF. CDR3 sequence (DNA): TGTGCCAGCAGCACAACTAGCGGCTTCTACGAGCAGTACTTC.

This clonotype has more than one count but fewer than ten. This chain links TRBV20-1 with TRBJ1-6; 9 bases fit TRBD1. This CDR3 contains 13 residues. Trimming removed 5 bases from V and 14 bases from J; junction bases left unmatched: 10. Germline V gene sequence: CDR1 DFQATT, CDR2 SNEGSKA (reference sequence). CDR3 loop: CSAPNPGTGTLHF. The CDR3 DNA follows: TGCAGTGCTCCGAACCCCGGGACAGGGACCCTCCACTTT.

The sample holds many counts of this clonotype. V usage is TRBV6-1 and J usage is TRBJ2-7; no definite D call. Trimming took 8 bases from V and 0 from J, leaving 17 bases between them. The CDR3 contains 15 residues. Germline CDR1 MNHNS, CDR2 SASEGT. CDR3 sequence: CASAHRADSSYEQYF. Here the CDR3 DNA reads TGTGCCAGCGCGCATCGGGCCGATAGCTCCTACGAGCAGTACTTC.

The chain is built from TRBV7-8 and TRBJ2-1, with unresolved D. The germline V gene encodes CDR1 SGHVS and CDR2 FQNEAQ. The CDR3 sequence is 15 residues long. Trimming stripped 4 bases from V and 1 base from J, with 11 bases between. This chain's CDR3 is CASSSLLGSYNEQFF. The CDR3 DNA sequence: TGTGCCAGCAGCTCCCTGCTAGGGTCCTACAATGAGCAGTTCTTC.

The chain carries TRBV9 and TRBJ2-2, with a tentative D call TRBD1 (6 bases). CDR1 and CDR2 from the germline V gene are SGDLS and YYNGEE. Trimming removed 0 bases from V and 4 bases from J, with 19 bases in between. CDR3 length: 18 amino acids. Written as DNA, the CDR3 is TGTGCCAGCAGCGTAGACTTTGGTTGGGCAGGGGCCACCGGGGAGCTGTTTTTT. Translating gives CASSVDFGWAGATGELFF.

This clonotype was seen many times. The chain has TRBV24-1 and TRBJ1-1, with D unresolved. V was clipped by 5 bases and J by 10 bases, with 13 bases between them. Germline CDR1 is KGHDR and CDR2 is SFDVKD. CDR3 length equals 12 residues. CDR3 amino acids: CATSAPPSVAFF. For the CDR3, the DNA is TGTGCCACCAGTGCCCCGCCGTCGGTAGCTTTCTTT.

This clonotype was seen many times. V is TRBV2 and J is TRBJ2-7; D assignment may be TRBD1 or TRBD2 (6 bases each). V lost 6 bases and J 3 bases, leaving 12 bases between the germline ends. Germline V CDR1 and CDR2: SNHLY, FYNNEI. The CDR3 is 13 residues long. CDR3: CASRPKGGYEQYF. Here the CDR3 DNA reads TGTGCCAGCAGGCCCAAGGGGGGCTACGAGCAGTACTTC.

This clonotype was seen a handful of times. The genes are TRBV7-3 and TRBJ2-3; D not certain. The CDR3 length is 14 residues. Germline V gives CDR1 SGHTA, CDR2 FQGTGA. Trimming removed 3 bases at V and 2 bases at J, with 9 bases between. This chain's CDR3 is CASSFRPFTDTQYF. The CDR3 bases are TGTGCCAGCAGCTTTCGACCGTTCACAGATACGCAGTATTTT.

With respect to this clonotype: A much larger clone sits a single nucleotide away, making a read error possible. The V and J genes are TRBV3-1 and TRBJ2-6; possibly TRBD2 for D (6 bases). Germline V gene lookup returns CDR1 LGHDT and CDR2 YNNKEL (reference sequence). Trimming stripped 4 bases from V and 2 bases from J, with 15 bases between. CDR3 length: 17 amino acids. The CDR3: CASSLGGTIPGANVLTF. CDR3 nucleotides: TGTGCCAGCAGCCTCGGGGGTACCATCCCTGGGGCCAACGTCCTGACTTTC.

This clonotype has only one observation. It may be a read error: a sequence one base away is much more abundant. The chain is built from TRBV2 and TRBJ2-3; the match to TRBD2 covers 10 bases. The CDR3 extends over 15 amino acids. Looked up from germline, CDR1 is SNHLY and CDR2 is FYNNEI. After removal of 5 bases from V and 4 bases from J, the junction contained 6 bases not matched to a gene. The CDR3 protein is CASSLASGSPDTQYF. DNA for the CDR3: TGTGCCAGCAGTCTGGCTAGCGGGAGCCCAGATACGCAGTATTTT.

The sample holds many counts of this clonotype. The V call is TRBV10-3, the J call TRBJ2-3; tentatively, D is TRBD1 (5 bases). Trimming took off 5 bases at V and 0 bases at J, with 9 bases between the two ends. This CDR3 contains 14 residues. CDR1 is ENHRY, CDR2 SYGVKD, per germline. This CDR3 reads CAISSRQSTDTQYF. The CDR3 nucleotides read TGTGCCATCAGTTCCCGACAGAGCACAGATACGCAGTATTTT.

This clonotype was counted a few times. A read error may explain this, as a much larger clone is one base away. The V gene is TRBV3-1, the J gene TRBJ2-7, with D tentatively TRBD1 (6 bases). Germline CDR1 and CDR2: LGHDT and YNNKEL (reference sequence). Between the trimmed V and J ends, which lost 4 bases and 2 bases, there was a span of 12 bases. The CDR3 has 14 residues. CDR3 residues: CASSLGTLPYEQYF. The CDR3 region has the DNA TGTGCCAGCAGCCTCGGGACACTCCCCTACGAGCAGTACTTC.

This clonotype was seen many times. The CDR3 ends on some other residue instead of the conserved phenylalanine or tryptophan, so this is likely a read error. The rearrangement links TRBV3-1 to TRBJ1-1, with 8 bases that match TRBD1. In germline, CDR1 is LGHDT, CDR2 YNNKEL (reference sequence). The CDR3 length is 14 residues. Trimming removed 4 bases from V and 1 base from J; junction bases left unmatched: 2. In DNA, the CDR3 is TGTGCCAGCAGCCTCGGGACAGGGAACACTGAAGCTTTCCTT. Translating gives CASSLGTGNTEAFL.

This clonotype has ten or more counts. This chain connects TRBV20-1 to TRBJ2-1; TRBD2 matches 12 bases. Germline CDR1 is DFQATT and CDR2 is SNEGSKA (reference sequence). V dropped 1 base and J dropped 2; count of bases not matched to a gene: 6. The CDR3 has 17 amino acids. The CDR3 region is CSARAPSGGVPYNEQFF. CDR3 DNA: TGCAGTGCTAGAGCGCCTAGCGGGGGGGTACCCTACAATGAGCAGTTCTTC.

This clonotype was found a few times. The CDR3 spells CSARGRTGNEKLFF. The CDR3 DNA reads TGCAGTGCTAGAGGAAGGACAGGGAATGAAAAACTGTTTTTT. This rearrangement joins TRBV20-1 to TRBJ1-4, with TRBD1 matching 8 bases. J lost 5 bases, V lost 1 base, and 3 bases had no gene match. Germline V gives CDR1 DFQATT, CDR2 SNEGSKA (reference sequence). The CDR3 totals 14 residues.

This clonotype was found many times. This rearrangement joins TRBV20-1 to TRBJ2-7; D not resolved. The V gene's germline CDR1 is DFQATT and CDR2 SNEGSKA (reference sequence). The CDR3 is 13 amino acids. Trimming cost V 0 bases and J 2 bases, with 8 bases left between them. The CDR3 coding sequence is TGCAGTGCTAGAGATGACCCCGCCTACGAGCAGTACTTC. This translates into CSARDDPAYEQYF.

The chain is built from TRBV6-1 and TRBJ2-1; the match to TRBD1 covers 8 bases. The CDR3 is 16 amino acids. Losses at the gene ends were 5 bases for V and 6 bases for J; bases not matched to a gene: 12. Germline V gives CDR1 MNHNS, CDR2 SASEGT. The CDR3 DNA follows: TGTGCCAGCAGTCCCGACAGGGGCCTACTTCCCAATGAGCAGTTCTTC. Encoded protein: CASSPDRGLLPNEQFF.

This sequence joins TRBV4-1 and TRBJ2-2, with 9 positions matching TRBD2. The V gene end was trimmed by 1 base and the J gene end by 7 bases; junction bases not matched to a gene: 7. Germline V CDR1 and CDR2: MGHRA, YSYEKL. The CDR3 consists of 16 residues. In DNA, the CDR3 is TGCGCCAGCAGCCAAGTCCGACTAGCGGACGGCGGGGAGCTGTTTTTT. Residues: CASSQVRLADGGELFF.

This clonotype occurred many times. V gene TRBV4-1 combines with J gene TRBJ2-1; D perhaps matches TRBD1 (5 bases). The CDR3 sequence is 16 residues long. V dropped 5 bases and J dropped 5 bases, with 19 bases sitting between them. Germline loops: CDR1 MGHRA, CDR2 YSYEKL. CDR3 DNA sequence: TGCGCCAGCAGCTTCGGTTGGGGCGCGTCCGACAATGAGCAGTTCTTC. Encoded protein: CASSFGWGASDNEQFF.

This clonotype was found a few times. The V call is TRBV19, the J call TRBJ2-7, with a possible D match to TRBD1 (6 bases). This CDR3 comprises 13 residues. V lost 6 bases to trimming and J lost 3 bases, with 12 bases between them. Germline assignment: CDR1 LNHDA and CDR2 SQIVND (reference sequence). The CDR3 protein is CASSHRADYEQYF. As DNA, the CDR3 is TGTGCCAGTAGCCACAGGGCGGACTACGAGCAGTACTTC.

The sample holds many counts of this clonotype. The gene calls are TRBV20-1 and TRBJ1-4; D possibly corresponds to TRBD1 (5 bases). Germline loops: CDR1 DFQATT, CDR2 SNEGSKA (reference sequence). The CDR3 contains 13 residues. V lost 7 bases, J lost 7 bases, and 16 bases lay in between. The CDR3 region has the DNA TGCAGTGGCCGGCAGGGAGGGAGTGAAAAACTGTTTTTT. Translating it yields CSGRQGGSEKLFF.

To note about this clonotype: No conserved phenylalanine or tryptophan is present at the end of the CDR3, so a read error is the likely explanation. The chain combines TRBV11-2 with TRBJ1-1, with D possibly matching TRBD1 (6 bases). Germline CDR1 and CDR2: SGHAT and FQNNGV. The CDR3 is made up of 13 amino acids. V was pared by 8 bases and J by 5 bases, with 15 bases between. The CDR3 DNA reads TGTGCCAGCTCACCTACACAGGGAACTGAAGCTTTCCTT. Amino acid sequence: CASSPTQGTEAFL.

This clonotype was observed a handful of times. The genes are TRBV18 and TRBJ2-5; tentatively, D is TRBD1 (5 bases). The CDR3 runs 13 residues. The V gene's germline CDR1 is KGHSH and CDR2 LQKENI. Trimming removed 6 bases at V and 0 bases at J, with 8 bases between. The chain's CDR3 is CASSMTDQETQYF. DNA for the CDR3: TGTGCCAGCTCTATGACAGACCAAGAGACCCAGTACTTC.

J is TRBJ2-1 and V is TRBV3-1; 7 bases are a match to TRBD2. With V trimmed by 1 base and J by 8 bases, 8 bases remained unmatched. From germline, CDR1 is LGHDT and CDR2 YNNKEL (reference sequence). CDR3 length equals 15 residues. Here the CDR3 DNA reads TGTGCCAGCAGCCAAGGTGGCGGGAGCGGCTATGAGCAGTTCTTC. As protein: CASSQGGGSGYEQFF.